This is a list of T cell receptor beta chains from one sample in a study of blood T cell repertoires in COVID-19. Repertoires were generated with immunoSEQ multiplex PCR, while TCRdb's copy carries only in-frame clones and drops some. The sample has over 130,000 clones, about 81% seen once. The specimen sequenced was peripheral blood. The receptors here all came from a woman aged 80 or over with acute or convalescent COVID-19. Both conserved end residues are part of each CDR3. Fields, in order: V gene, J gene, clone size, D gene, CDR3 DNA, CDR3 protein. The D gene is left open where the match is weak. Size is omitted from some rows. Given values are once, few, many or a class for expanded clones.

>TRBV5-6|TRBJ2-7|.|TRBD2
TGTGCCAGCAGCCTTCTAGCGGGGGGACCCTACGAGCAGTACTTC
CASSLLAGGPYEQYF
>TRBV15|TRBJ2-5|.|TRBD2
TGTGCCACCAGTAGCTTGTTTTGGGAGGGTTTTATGCAGACCCAGTACTTC
CATSSLFWEGFMQTQYF
>TRBV10-2|TRBJ2-1|.|.
TGCGCCAGCACCCCCGGGACTCCCTACAATGAGCAGTTCTTC
CASTPGTPYNEQFF
>TRBV28|TRBJ1-5|few|TRBD1
TGTGCCAGCAGCCGGGACAGGGTGAGTCAGCCCCAGCATTTT
CASSRDRVSQPQHF
>TRBV24-1|TRBJ2-1|.|.
TGTGCCACCAGTGATTCTCAACTCCTTAGCGGAAATGAGCAGTTCTTC
CATSDSQLLSGNEQFF
>TRBV21-1|TRBJ2-2|.|.
TGTGCCAGGCCTTGGGGGCGACCTTCTAGCACCGGGGAGCTGTTTTTT
CARPWGRPSSTGELFF
>TRBV4-1|TRBJ2-5|.|.
TGCGCCAGCAGCCAACCACCTTACAGGGACCCTGTCGGAGAGACCCAGTACTTC
CASSQPPYRDPVGETQYF
>TRBV7-2|TRBJ2-1|.|.
TGTGCCAGCAGACCGGGGATTGCCGAGCAGTTCTTC
CASRPGIAEQFF
>TRBV4-1|TRBJ1-2|once|.
TGCGCCAGCAGTCCCCCCGGGTTGAACTATGGCTACACCTTC
CASSPPGLNYGYTF
>TRBV6-4|TRBJ2-2|.|TRBD1
TGTGCCAGCAGTGACTCCGGGACAGGGAGGACCGGGGAGCTGTTTTTT
CASSDSGTGRTGELFF
>TRBV18|TRBJ1-1|.|.
TGTGCCAGCTCACCAGATAATGGCTTTGAAGCTTTCTTT
CASSPDNGFEAFF
>TRBV4-1|TRBJ1-2|.|.
TGCGCCAGCAGCCAATCCGCAGGGAAAGGCTATGGCTACACCTTC
CASSQSAGKGYGYTF
>TRBV27|TRBJ1-5|.|TRBD1
TGTGCCAGCAGATCTAACGCCGGGACAGGGGGCCCGCAGGGCAATCAGCCCCAGCATTTT
CASRSNAGTGGPQGNQPQHF
>TRBV7-9|TRBJ1-5|.|.
TGTGCCAGCAGGAATGACAGTCTGGGGTCAGACCAGCATTTT
CASRNDSLGSDQHF
>TRBV28|TRBJ1-5|.|TRBD1
TGTGCCAGCAGTGGGACAGGGGTGGGCAATCAGCCCCAGCATTTT
CASSGTGVGNQPQHF
>TRBV6-6|TRBJ1-1|.|.
TGTGCCAGCGGGGGGTTCATGAACACTGAAGCTTTCTTT
CASGGFMNTEAFF